Listed here is a single T cell receptor (beta chain). The antigen it recognizes is unknown. No base-level quality is on record; no much larger clone is a single base apart. These data belong to a study of T cell responses to AZD1222 COVID-19 vaccine (dated by TCRdb to the early 2020s). For context, the study as a whole: AZD1222 recipients with second doses at about 4 weeks or about 12 weeks were pooled, because spike-specific TCR depth and breadth did not differ between schedules. A total of about 230 trial participants underwent TCR sequencing, of whom some 210 received two doses of AZD1222 and 26 received two doses of the MenACWY control vaccine. Trial participants were enrolled by age into subgroups of 18-55, 56-69 and 70-plus years, and roughly 160, 29 and 62 TCR-sequenced participants, respectively, were included in these subgroups.

The CDR3 regions of human TCRbeta chains were analyzed by immunosequencing. Turning to the authors' computational methods: TCRs in the repertoires were compared against a reference library of SARS-CoV-2-specific TCRs that had been generated with the MIRA antigen-specificity platform. Breadth was defined as the fraction of unique TCRs that were SARS-CoV-2-associated. Depth was defined as the fraction of total T cells that were SARS-CoV-2-associated. Each spike-specific TCR was assigned to its reactive spike region and to a CD4 or CD8 class using the MIRA data. Log10-transformed breadth and depth values were compared by one-way ANOVA with Sidak's multiple comparisons tests. TCRdb mirrors the immuneACCESS table, restricted to in-frame sequences. Some clones are absent from its copies; in checked studies, under half trace to an unresolved V gene, and the reason for the others is unknown. The V and J calls and the clone size are those of that table, but D and trimming were determined from the DNA. The sample table lists about 160,000 clones, 85% to 95% of them with a count of one. Approximately 0.88% of the sample goes to the ten largest clones.

Taken with the paper, the label for time point translates to: baseline before first vaccination. Samples from vaccinated people were obtained from the UK trials COV001 and COV002, which included a single-blind randomized controlled phase 2/3 trial of AZD1222 (ChAdOx1 nCoV-19) in healthy adults. Trial participant PBMC samples were collected at day 0 and day 28 after the second dose for TCRbeta chain sequencing. Results and caveats for the whole study, not just this receptor: Conclusions about previously exposed vaccinees are limited because only a handful of AZD1222 recipients were SARS-CoV-2 seropositive at baseline. Spike-specific TCR breadth and depth rose significantly after two AZD1222 doses compared with day 0 and with MenACWY recipients. Because no day 14 peak-response samples were available, the repertoires could be characterized only after the peak T cell response. Vaccine-associated CD4 TCRs spanned the whole spike protein, with dominant responses in regions 160-218 and 743-854. Epitopes outside the regions mutated in the B.1.351 and B.1.1.7 variants were reportedly recognized by nearly half of the unique spike-specific TCRs. Participants were mostly white British, with more females than males. The authors suggested clonal diversity may have been underestimated. In the small 56-69-year group, the increase in depth fell short of significance, most likely because of low power.

V sheds 2 bases and J sheds 2 bases, leaving 13 bases between their ends. From the germline V gene, CDR1 is MNHEY and CDR2 is SVGEGT. Inclusive of the bounding cysteine and phenylalanine, the CDR3 is 15 residues long. Only CDR3 DNA is held: 45 bases, read in frame from base 1. The source is an adult in good health. This material consisted of peripheral blood, taken on day 0 of AZD1222 vaccination. The chain is made from TRBV6-2 or TRBV6-3 and TRBJ2-7; possibly the D gene is TRBD1, per 5 matching bases. CDR3 reads: CASSYGAGVTYEQYF. The DNA is TGTGCCAGCAGTTACGGGGCAGGCGTAACCTACGAGCAGTACTTC.